The present T cell receptor beta chain was sequenced within a study of OX40 agonist ivuxolimab in advanced cancers. In the study overall: Six ivuxolimab dose levels, 0.01 to 10 mg/kg, were given intravenously every 2 weeks.

The germline gives CDR1 MDHEN, CDR2 SYDVKM. V shed 6 bases and J shed 8 bases, with 13 bases lying between them. This CDR3 has 12 amino acids. Points on this clone: Its antigen is unidentified.

TCRdb's copy holds only in-frame clones and misses some; the assay was immunoSEQ multiplex PCR. In the table there are approximately 89,000 clones, roughly 90% of which are singletons. Whole-study results and caveats: Some of the lowest clonal expansion was seen in partial responders at 0.1-3.0 mg/kg.

Cycle 7 day 1, cycle 4 day 1, and baseline were the timepoints at which blood was sampled. The receptor comes from an adult with an advanced solid tumor such as melanoma, head and neck, liver or kidney cancer. The rearrangement links TRBV28 to TRBJ1-1, with D uncertain. Here the sequenced sample was CD4+ or CD8+ T cells sorted from blood, taken in a trial of the OX40 agonist ivuxolimab. The CDR3 spells CASSLYKREAFF. The CDR3, as DNA: TGTGCCAGCAGCCTTTATAAACGGGAAGCTTTCTTT. The whole variable domain, remainder taken from reference TRBV28 and TRBJ1-1, is DVKVTQSSRYLVKRTGEKVFLECVQDMDHENMFWYRQDPGLGLRLIYFSYDVKMKEKGDIPEGYSVSREKKERFSLILESASTNQTSMYLCASSLYKREAFFGQGTRLTVV.